These 29 T cell receptor beta chains were sequenced from one sample in a study of PD-1 blockade in classical Hodgkin lymphoma. Time point defined: cycle 4 day 1 (C4D1), after less than 7 weeks of nivolumab. Every single patient, without exception, relapsed after autologous stem cell transplantation, and brentuximab vedotin exposure varied. Assay used: immunoSEQ multiplex PCR; TCRdb lists only in-frame clones, some missing. The sample records tens of thousands of clones, under 95% being singletons. The source material was peripheral blood mononuclear cells (PBMCs), sampled before the fourth cycle of nivolumab. Every receptor here comes from a human donor with classical Hodgkin lymphoma.

The chain carries TRBV19 and TRBJ2-5; 12 nucleotides agree with TRBD2. From germline, CDR1 is LNHDA and CDR2 SQIVND (reference sequence). After removal of 4 bases from V and 5 bases from J, the junction contained 8 bases not matched to a gene. There are 16 residues in the CDR3. The CDR3 region is CASSRGLAGGLETQYF. The CDR3 region has the DNA TGTGCCAGTAGTAGGGGTCTAGCGGGGGGGCTGGAGACCCAGTACTTC.

CDR3 amino acids: CASSQHITEAFF. In DNA form, the CDR3 reads TGTGCCAGCAGCCAACATATCACTGAAGCTTTCTTT. The chain recombines TRBV7-6 with TRBJ1-1; unclear D gene. The CDR3 contains 12 residues. CDR1 SGHVS and CDR2 FNYEAQ come from the germline V gene. Trimming took off 5 bases at V and 4 bases at J, with 8 bases between the two ends.

The chain carries TRBV10-1 and TRBJ2-1, with D perhaps TRBD1 (6 bases). Deletions cut 3 bases from V and 8 bases from J, with 17 bases between. Germline CDR1 WNHNN, CDR2 SYGVQD (reference sequence). There are 15 residues in the CDR3. CDR3 sequence reads: CASSEGTLERDEQFF. In DNA, the CDR3 is TGCGCCAGCAGTGAAGGGACACTGGAAAGGGATGAGCAGTTCTTC.

The J gene is TRBJ1-5, the V gene TRBV19; 7 nucleotides line up with TRBD1. Looked up from germline, CDR1 is LNHDA and CDR2 is SQIVND (reference sequence). V was pared by 4 bases and J by 4 bases, with 4 bases of the junction left unmatched. This CDR3 has 14 amino acids. CDR3 sequence: CASSTRQGNQPQHF. CDR3 DNA: TGTGCCAGTAGTACAAGACAGGGTAATCAGCCCCAGCATTTT.

The rearrangement joins TRBV28 to TRBJ2-7, with TRBD1 identical over 7 bases. Germline V CDR1 and CDR2: MDHEN, SYDVKM. The length of the CDR3 is 12 residues. V dropped 8 bases and J dropped 2; count of bases not matched to a gene: 3. For the CDR3, the DNA is TGTGCCAGCGGAGACAGGGCCTACGAGCAGTACTTC. This sequence encodes CASGDRAYEQYF.

The rearrangement joins TRBV5-1 to TRBJ1-1; no reliable D call. The CDR3 length is 13 residues. Germline loops: CDR1 SGHRS, CDR2 YFSETQ. V was cut by 4 bases and J by 7 bases, with 14 bases left in between. The CDR3, as DNA: TGCGCCAGCAGCCCATTATGGCAGTTTGAAGCTTTCTTT. Amino acids: CASSPLWQFEAFF.

The chain recombines TRBV5-1 with TRBJ2-7, with 8 bases lining up with TRBD2. This CDR3 spans 14 amino acids. Germline lookup yields CDR1 SGHRS and CDR2 YFSETQ. The ends lost 0 bases at V and 3 bases at J; junction bases unmatched: 2. The CDR3 bases are TGCGCCAGCAGCTTGGAACTAGCGGACTACGAGCAGTACTTC. It yields the protein CASSLELADYEQYF.

V and J are TRBV5-1 and TRBJ1-1; tentative D call: TRBD1 (5 bases). Germline V lookup: CDR1 SGHRS, CDR2 YFSETQ. V lost 8 bases, J lost 4 bases, and 9 bases lay in between. This CDR3 region has 11 residues. CDR3 DNA sequence: TGCGCCAGGGTGGGGGGCACTGAAGCTTTCTTT. Its protein product is CARVGGTEAFF. The whole variable domain, remainder taken from reference TRBV5-1 and TRBJ1-1, is KAGVTQTPRYLIKTRGQQVTLSCSPISGHRSVSWYQQTPGQGLQFLFEYFSETQRNKGNFPGRFSGRQFSNSRSEMNVSTLELGDSALYLCARVGGTEAFFGQGTRLTVV.

The chain combines TRBV4-1 with TRBJ1-5, with unresolved D. Germline values: CDR1 MGHRA, CDR2 YSYEKL. The CDR3 consists of 12 residues. Trimming cost V 3 bases and J 4 bases, with 4 bases left between them. The CDR3 protein is CASSQVNQPQHF. The CDR3 coding sequence is TGCGCCAGCAGCCAGGTAAATCAGCCCCAGCATTTT.

This chain connects TRBV27 to TRBJ1-2; D is undetermined. This CDR3 is built from 14 residues. CDR1 is MNHEY and CDR2 is SMNVEV in the germline V gene (reference sequence). Trimming shortened V by 6 bases and J by 8 bases, and 19 bases separated the two germline ends. The CDR3: CASRPAQKATGYTF. For the CDR3, the DNA is TGTGCCAGCAGGCCGGCCCAAAAGGCCACAGGCTACACCTTC.

This chain connects TRBV21-1 to TRBJ1-2; the D call TRBD1 from the table was never checked on the DNA. TRBV21-1 is reported as a pseudogene. The CDR3 totals 14 residues. As DNA, the CDR3 is TGTGCCAGCAGCAAAGGGGGCCATTACTATGGCTACACCTTC. Protein: CASSKGGHYYGYTF.

V usage is TRBV6-5 and J usage is TRBJ2-1; D possibly corresponds to TRBD2 (5 bases). Germline assignment: CDR1 MNHEY and CDR2 SVGAGI. V gave up 2 bases and J gave up 2 bases, with 10 bases separating them. There are 15 residues in the CDR3. The CDR3 is CASSYRGSTYNEQFF. The DNA for the CDR3 is TGTGCCAGCAGTTACCGGGGTAGCACCTACAATGAGCAGTTCTTC.

This chain connects TRBV4-1 to TRBJ1-1; tentatively, D is TRBD1 (5 bases). Trimming pared 4 bases from V and 4 bases from J, leaving 16 bases between. The CDR3 is made up of 15 amino acids. Per germline, CDR1 MGHRA and CDR2 YSYEKL. CDR3 protein: CASSPGHLDATEAFF. The CDR3 coding sequence is TGCGCCAGCAGCCCAGGACATTTAGATGCCACTGAAGCTTTCTTT.

This clone appeared a single time. The chain recombines TRBV7-9 with TRBJ2-7, with D perhaps matching TRBD1 or TRBD2 (5 bases each). This CDR3 has 12 amino acids. Trimming pared 7 bases from V and 5 bases from J, leaving 12 bases between. Germline lookup yields CDR1 SEHNR and CDR2 FQNEAQ (reference sequence). This CDR3 reads CASTGARDEQYF. The DNA of the CDR3 is TGTGCCAGCACCGGGGCACGGGACGAGCAGTACTTC.

The rearrangement joins TRBV4-1 to TRBJ1-5; D is undetermined. V was shortened by 1 base and J by 4 bases, with 8 bases between the two germline ends. The length of the CDR3 is 14 residues. The germline V gene encodes CDR1 MGHRA and CDR2 YSYEKL. The DNA for the CDR3 is TGCGCCAGCAGCCAAGGGGCAGCAAATCAGCCCCAGCATTTT. Protein product: CASSQGAANQPQHF.

V usage is TRBV7-3 and J usage is TRBJ2-2; 11 bases fit TRBD2. Germline V gives CDR1 SGHTA, CDR2 FQGTGA. The CDR3 is 15 amino acids. The V segment lost 4 bases and the J segment 5 bases; nucleotides outside the gene matches: 3. The CDR3 reads CASSSTSGVTGELFF. The DNA of the CDR3 is TGTGCCAGCAGCTCGACTAGCGGGGTGACCGGGGAGCTGTTTTTT. Together with reference TRBV7-3 and TRBJ2-2, the CDR3 gives the full variable domain: GAGVSQTPSNKVTEKGKYVELRCDPISGHTALYWYRQSLGQGPEFLIYFQGTGAADDSGLPNDRFFAVRPEGSVSTLKIQRTERGDSAVYLCASSSTSGVTGELFFGEGSRLTVL.

The chain joins TRBV2 to TRBJ2-7; D is possibly TRBD1 or TRBD2 (5 bases each). The V and J ends lost 7 bases and 2 bases respectively, with 15 bases between them. CDR1 and CDR2 from the germline V gene are SNHLY and FYNNEI. This CDR3 is built from 14 residues. The CDR3 DNA reads as TGTGCCAGCACCACCCGGGACGGAACCTACGAGCAGTACTTC. Translated: CASTTRDGTYEQYF.

The chain employs TRBV11-3 and TRBJ2-5; D gene ambiguous. V was pared by 2 bases and J by 5 bases, with 9 bases between. The CDR3 totals 13 residues. Germline values: CDR1 SGHNT, CDR2 YENEEA. The CDR3 spells CASSLHPGETQYF. In nucleotides, the CDR3 is TGTGCCAGCAGCTTACATCCTGGGGAGACCCAGTACTTC.

The gene calls are TRBV7-9 and TRBJ2-1; 8 nucleotides match TRBD2. The CDR3 loop spans 16 amino acids. The germline CDR1 and CDR2 sequences are SEHNR and FQNEAQ (reference sequence). The V gene end was trimmed by 5 bases and the J gene end by 3 bases; junction bases not matched to a gene: 9. CDR3 protein: CASSIMGLGDYNEQFF. In DNA form, the CDR3 reads TGTGCCAGCAGCATTATGGGACTAGGGGACTACAATGAGCAGTTCTTC.

The chain recombines TRBV7-9 with TRBJ1-1; maybe TRBD1 (5 bases). Germline CDR1 reads SEHNR; CDR2 reads FQNEAQ (reference sequence). V was clipped by 4 bases and J by 0 bases, with 24 bases between them. The length of the CDR3 is 19 residues. The CDR3, as DNA: TGTGCCAGCAGCTCTCACAGGCTACGTAACCCATTCGTGAACACTGAAGCTTTCTTT. Protein sequence: CASSSHRLRNPFVNTEAFF.

V and J are TRBV12-5 and TRBJ1-5, with D uncertain. The CDR3 has 10 residues. The V and J ends lost 11 bases and 6 bases respectively, with 8 bases between them. The V gene's germline CDR1 is LGHNT and CDR2 FRNRAP. This chain's CDR3 is CAALLQPQHF. Written as DNA, the CDR3 is TGTGCTGCCCTTCTTCAGCCCCAGCATTTT. The whole variable domain, remainder taken from reference TRBV12-5 and TRBJ1-5, is DARVTQTPRHKVTEMGQEVTMRCQPILGHNTVFWYRQTMMQGLELLAYFRNRAPLDDSGMPKDRFSAEMPDATLATLKIQPSEPRDSAVYFCAALLQPQHFGDGTRLSIL.

The chain is built from TRBV18 and TRBJ2-4, with 7 positions matching TRBD1. The V and J ends lost 4 bases and 6 bases, in that order; junction bases with no gene match: 12. The CDR3 is 16 amino acids. The germline V gene has CDR1 KGHSH and CDR2 LQKENI. The CDR3 region has the DNA TGTGCCAGCTCACTGACAGGGAGAGCATTCGGAAACATTCAGTACTTC. Residues: CASSLTGRAFGNIQYF.

This clone was detected only once. J is TRBJ2-7 and V is TRBV13, with D perhaps matching TRBD2 (6 bases). This CDR3 spans 16 amino acids. Trimming took off 5 bases at V and 1 base at J, with 18 bases between the two ends. From germline, CDR1 is PRHDT and CDR2 FYEKMQ (reference sequence). Here the CDR3 reads CASSETPGLSSYEQYF. The CDR3 DNA sequence: TGTGCCAGCAGCGAGACGCCGGGACTGAGTTCCTACGAGCAGTACTTC. The entire variable domain, with the rest obtained from reference TRBV13 and TRBJ2-7, is as follows: AAGVIQSPRHLIKEKRETATLKCYPIPRHDTVYWYQQGPGQDPQFLISFYEKMQSDKGSIPDRFSAQQFSDYHSELNMSSLELGDSALYFCASSETPGLSSYEQYFGPGTRLTVT.

The rearrangement links TRBV18 to TRBJ1-1; tentative D call: TRBD1 (5 bases). Trimming removed 5 bases at V and 0 bases at J, with 13 bases between. The CDR3 has 15 residues. CDR1 and CDR2 from the germline V gene are KGHSH and LQKENI. Here the CDR3 reads CASSGGAFLNTEAFF. The DNA for the CDR3 is TGTGCCAGCTCAGGAGGGGCCTTCTTGAACACTGAAGCTTTCTTT.

V and J are TRBV10-1 and TRBJ2-1, with D perhaps TRBD1 (6 bases). Germline CDR1 is WNHNN and CDR2 is SYGVQD (reference sequence). The CDR3 consists of 12 residues. V lost 9 bases, J lost 7 bases, and 13 bases lay in between. CDR3 coding DNA: TGCGCCAGTTCTATCAGGGGAAATGAGCAGTTCTTC. Translating gives CASSIRGNEQFF.

This chain links TRBV19 with TRBJ1-1, with D possibly matching TRBD1 (6 bases). From germline, CDR1 is LNHDA and CDR2 SQIVND (reference sequence). This CDR3 is 16 amino acids long. Between the trimmed V and J ends, which lost 5 bases and 0 bases, there was a span of 16 bases. This CDR3 is CASSFRTAQMNTEAFF. CDR3 sequence (DNA): TGTGCCAGTAGTTTCAGGACAGCTCAGATGAACACTGAAGCTTTCTTT.

CDR3 region: CASSLGSGGAQGYTF. CDR3 nucleotide sequence: TGCGCCAGCAGCTTGGGGTCCGGGGGCGCCCAGGGCTACACCTTC. V and J are TRBV5-1 and TRBJ1-2; tentative D call: TRBD1 (6 bases). The CDR3 runs 15 residues. Between the trimmed V and J ends, which lost 0 bases and 8 bases, there was a span of 17 bases. The germline gives CDR1 SGHRS, CDR2 YFSETQ. The full variable domain, its missing parts supplied by reference TRBV5-1 and TRBJ1-2, is KAGVTQTPRYLIKTRGQQVTLSCSPISGHRSVSWYQQTPGQGLQFLFEYFSETQRNKGNFPGRFSGRQFSNSRSEMNVSTLELGDSALYLCASSLGSGGAQGYTFGSGTRLTVV.

CDR3 DNA: TGCGCCAGCAGCCTAAGGACTTGGGGTCATTCACCCCTCCACTTT. It specifies CASSLRTWGHSPLHF. The chain employs TRBV5-1 and TRBJ1-6; D call uncertain. The germline V gene has CDR1 SGHRS and CDR2 YFSETQ. This CDR3 is built from 15 residues. The V end lost 4 bases, the J end lost 8 bases, and 16 bases lay between the germline ends.

V is TRBV7-6 and J is TRBJ2-3, with no clear D. The germline V and J ends were trimmed by 3 bases and 1 base, with 11 bases remaining between them. The V gene's germline CDR1 is SGHVS and CDR2 FNYEAQ. The CDR3 sequence is 15 residues long. The CDR3 nucleotides are TGTGCCAGCAGCTTGGGCAGTTGGGGCACAGATACGCAGTATTTT. It is translated as CASSLGSWGTDTQYF.